The entry below gives a single T cell receptor beta chain sequence along with its context. This entry comes from a study of patients and donors after allogeneic stem cell transplantation. TCRdb re-derived calls from the RT-PCR reads in MiXCR, one entry per CDR3 protein. This repertoire shows 800,000 to 1,000,000 distinct CDR3 sequences, under 20% found once; its top ten account for under 6.5%. This CDR3 region has 15 residues. V was trimmed by 5 bases and J by 5 bases, leaving 18 bases between them. In germline, CDR1 is PRHDT, CDR2 FYEKMQ (reference sequence). The clonotype originates from a human donor who was either an allogeneic HSCT recipient or a stem cell or donor lymphocyte infusion donor (not recorded which). It is not recorded whose cells these are; they may come from a transplant donor. Source material: blood, either unsorted or a sorted T cell fraction (not recorded which). This sequence joins TRBV13 and TRBJ2-5, with D maybe TRBD1 (8 bases). Written as DNA, the CDR3 is TGTGCCAGCAGCACAGGGGGGGATTCCCGGGAGACCCAGTACTTC. This sequence encodes CASSTGGDSRETQYF.